This T cell receptor (beta chain) was obtained from a study of blood T cell repertoires in COVID-19. About the research overall: Acute and convalescent COVID-19 specimens originated in the United States, Italy and Spain.

Cohort assignment relied on participant-reported clinical history. Data came from immunoSEQ multiplex PCR; TCRdb stores just in-frame clones and leaves some out. Of more than 250,000 clones in the sample, around 80% are singletons; the top ten hold less than 5.5%. The germline V gene has CDR1 SGHKS and CDR2 YYEKEE (reference sequence). V gave up 2 bases and J gave up 5 bases, with 22 bases separating them. This CDR3 spans 18 amino acids. The chain joins TRBV5-5 to TRBJ1-4, with a possible D match to TRBD1 (5 bases). Material for sequencing was PBMCs or T cells enriched from blood (not recorded which). The clonotype was recovered from a man aged 40-49 years who had been exposed to COVID-19. The CDR3 sequence: CASSLMISRGGINEKLFF. CDR3 sequence (DNA): TGTGCCAGCAGCTTAATGATCTCGCGGGGGGGTATCAATGAAAAACTGTTTTTT.